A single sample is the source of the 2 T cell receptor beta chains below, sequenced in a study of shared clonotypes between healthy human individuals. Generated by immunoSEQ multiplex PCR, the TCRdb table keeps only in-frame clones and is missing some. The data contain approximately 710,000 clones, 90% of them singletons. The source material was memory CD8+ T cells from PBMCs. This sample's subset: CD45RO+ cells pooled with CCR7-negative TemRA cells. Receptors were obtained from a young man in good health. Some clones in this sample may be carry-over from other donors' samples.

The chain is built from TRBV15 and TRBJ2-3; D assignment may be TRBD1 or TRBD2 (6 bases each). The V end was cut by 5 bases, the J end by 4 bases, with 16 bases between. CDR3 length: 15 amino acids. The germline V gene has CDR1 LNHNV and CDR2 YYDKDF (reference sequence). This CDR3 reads CATSGGGRLADTQYF. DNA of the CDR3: TGTGCCACCAGCGGAGGGGGGCGTCTGGCAGATACGCAGTATTTT.

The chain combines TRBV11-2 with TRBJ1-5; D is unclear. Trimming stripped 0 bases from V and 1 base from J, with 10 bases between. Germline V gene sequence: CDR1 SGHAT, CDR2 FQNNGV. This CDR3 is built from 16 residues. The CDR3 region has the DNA TGTGCCAGCAGCTTAGACCCCAGGAGCAGCAATCAGCCCCAGCATTTT. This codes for CASSLDPRSSNQPQHF.